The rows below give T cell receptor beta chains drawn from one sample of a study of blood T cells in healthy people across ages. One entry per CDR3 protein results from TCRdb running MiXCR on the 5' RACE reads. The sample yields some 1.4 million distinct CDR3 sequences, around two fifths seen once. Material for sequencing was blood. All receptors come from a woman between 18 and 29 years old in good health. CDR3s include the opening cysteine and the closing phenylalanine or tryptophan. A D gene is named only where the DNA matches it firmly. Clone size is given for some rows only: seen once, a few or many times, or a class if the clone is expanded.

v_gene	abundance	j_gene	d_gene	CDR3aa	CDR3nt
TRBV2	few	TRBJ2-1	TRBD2	CASRKTSGGYNEQFF	TGTGCCAGCAGGAAAACTAGCGGGGGATACAATGAGCAGTTCTTC
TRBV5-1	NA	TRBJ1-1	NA	CASSLAVGGTEAFF	TGCGCCAGCAGCTTGGCTGTAGGGGGCACTGAAGCTTTCTTT
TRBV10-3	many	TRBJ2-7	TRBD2	CAISDFSGSAEQYF	TGTGCCATCAGCGACTTTAGCGGGAGTGCCGAGCAGTACTTC
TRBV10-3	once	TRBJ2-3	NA	CAFRVGSTDTQYF	TGTGCCTTCCGGGTCGGTAGCACAGATACGCAGTATTTT
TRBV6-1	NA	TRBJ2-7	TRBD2	CASSEKLWEGPYNEQYF	TGTGCCAGCAGTGAAAAGTTGTGGGAGGGCCCCTACAATGAGCAGTACTTC
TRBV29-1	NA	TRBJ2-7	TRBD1	CSVHYQKGQGVGNEQYF	TGCAGCGTCCACTACCAAAAAGGACAGGGGGTGGGCAATGAGCAGTACTTC
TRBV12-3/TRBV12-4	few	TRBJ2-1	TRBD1	CASSFRTGSDNEQFF	TGTGCCAGCAGTTTTCGGACAGGGTCCGACAATGAGCAGTTCTTC
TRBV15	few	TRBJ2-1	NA	CATSRLNWPFLDEQFF	TGTGCCACCAGCAGGCTAAACTGGCCGTTTTTGGATGAGCAGTTCTTC
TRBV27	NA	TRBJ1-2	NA	CASSSLGTPNYGYTF	TGTGCCAGCAGCTCCCTCGGGACCCCCAACTATGGCTACACCTTC
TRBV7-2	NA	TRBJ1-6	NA	CASSPDGILTYNSPLHF	TGTGCCAGCAGCCCCGATGGCATCTTAACCTATAATTCACCCCTCCACTTT
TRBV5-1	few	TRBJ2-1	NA	CASSLGQSHTNLPEQFF	TGCGCCAGCAGCTTGGGTCAGTCTCATACCAACTTACCTGAGCAGTTCTTC
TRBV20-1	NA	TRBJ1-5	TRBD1	CSATNQGGRQPQHF	TGCAGTGCTACCAATCAGGGGGGACGACAGCCCCAGCATTTT
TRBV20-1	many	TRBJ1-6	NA	CSASPRNSPLHF	TGCAGTGCTAGTCCCCGAAATTCACCCCTCCACTTT
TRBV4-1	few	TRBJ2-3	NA	CASSQVYEATDTQYF	TGCGCCAGCAGCCAAGTGTATGAGGCAACAGATACGCAGTATTTT
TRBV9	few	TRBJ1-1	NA	CASSARELLVSGTEAFF	TGTGCCAGCAGCGCCCGTGAACTACTTGTTTCGGGCACTGAAGCTTTCTTT
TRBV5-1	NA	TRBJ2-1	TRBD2	CASSLVAGAGNEQFF	TGCGCCAGCAGCTTGGTGGCGGGAGCGGGGAATGAGCAGTTCTTC
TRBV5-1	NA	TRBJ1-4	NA	CASSDQGMANEKLFF	TGCGCCAGCAGCGACCAGGGTATGGCTAATGAAAAACTGTTTTTT
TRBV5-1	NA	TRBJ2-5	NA	CASGLSGETQYF	TGCGCCAGCGGCTTGTCCGGGGAGACCCAGTACTTC
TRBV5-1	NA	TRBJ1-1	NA	CASSPESLRGTEAFF	TGCGCCAGCAGCCCGGAGAGCCTAAGGGGGACTGAAGCTTTCTTT
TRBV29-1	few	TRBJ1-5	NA	CSVKQGGNQPQHF	TGCAGCGTCAAACAGGGCGGCAATCAGCCCCAGCATTTT
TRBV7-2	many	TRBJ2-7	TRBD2	CASSPGMTSGRASEQYF	TGTGCCAGCAGCCCCGGGATGACTAGCGGGAGGGCCAGCGAGCAGTACTTC
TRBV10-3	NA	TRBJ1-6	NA	CAIEGSGSTRYNSPLHF	TGTGCCATCGAAGGGTCAGGGTCGACAAGATATAATTCACCCCTCCACTTT
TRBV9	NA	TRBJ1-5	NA	CASSVADGDNQPQHF	TGTGCCAGCAGCGTAGCTGACGGGGACAATCAGCCACAGCATTTT
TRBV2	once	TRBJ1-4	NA	CASSAEVNEKLFF	TGTGCCAGCAGTGCGGAGGTTAATGAAAAACTGTTTTTT